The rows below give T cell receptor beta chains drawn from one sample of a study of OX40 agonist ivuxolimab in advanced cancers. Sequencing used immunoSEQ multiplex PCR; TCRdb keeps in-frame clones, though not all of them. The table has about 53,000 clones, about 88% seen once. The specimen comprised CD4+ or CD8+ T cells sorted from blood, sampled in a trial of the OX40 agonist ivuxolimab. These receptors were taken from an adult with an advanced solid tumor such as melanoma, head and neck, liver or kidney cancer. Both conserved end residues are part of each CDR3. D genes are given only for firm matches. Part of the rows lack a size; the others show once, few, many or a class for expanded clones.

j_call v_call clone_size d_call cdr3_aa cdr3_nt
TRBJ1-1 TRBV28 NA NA CASSYSEYTEAFF TGTGCCAGCAGTTACTCGGAGTACACTGAAGCTTTCTTT
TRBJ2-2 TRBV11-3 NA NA CASSWTSTGELFF TGTGCCAGCAGCTGGACCAGCACCGGGGAGCTGTTTTTT
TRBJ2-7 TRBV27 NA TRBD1 CASSLLQGSYEQYF TGTGCCAGCAGTTTATTACAGGGGTCCTACGAGCAGTACTTC
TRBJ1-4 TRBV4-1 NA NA CASSQDFRARKGEKLFF TGCGCCAGCAGCCAAGATTTTAGGGCCAGGAAAGGTGAAAAACTGTTTTTT
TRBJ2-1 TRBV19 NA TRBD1 CASSTTGGTEQFF TGTGCCAGTAGTACCACAGGGGGTACTGAGCAGTTCTTC
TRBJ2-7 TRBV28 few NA CASSLFPPAVEPMEQYF TGTGCCAGCAGTTTATTCCCCCCGGCGGTGGAACCTATGGAGCAGTACTTC
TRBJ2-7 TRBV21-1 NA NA CASRQREEYF TGTGCCAGCCGCCAGCGGGAGGAGTACTTC
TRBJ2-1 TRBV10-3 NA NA CAISEGGIRGPHEQFF TGTGCCATCAGTGAGGGGGGGATCAGGGGTCCCCATGAGCAGTTCTTC
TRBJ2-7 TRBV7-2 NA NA CASSVRERGTYEQYF TGTGCCAGCAGCGTCCGGGAAAGAGGGACCTACGAGCAGTACTTC
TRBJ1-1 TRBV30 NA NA CAWGLQGTEAFF TGTGCCTGGGGCCTCCAGGGGACTGAAGCTTTCTTT
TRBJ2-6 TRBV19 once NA CASSIERVSGANVLTF TGTGCCAGTAGTATCGAGCGGGTCTCTGGGGCCAACGTCCTGACTTTC
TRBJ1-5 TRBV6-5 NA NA CASSEQGKGQPQHF TGTGCCAGCAGTGAACAGGGTAAGGGGCAGCCCCAGCATTTT
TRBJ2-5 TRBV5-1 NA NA CASSYYGTQETQYF TGCGCCAGCAGCTACTACGGGACCCAAGAGACCCAGTACTTC
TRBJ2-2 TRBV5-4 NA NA CASSFLTGELFF TGTGCCAGCAGCTTTTTGACCGGGGAGCTGTTTTTT
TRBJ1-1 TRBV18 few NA CASSLGFNMNTEAFF TGTGCCAGCTCACTCGGATTCAATATGAACACTGAAGCTTTCTTT